These T cell receptor beta chains were read from a single sample in a study of cytomegalovirus exposure and HLA in healthy donors. The protocol was immunoSEQ multiplex PCR, while the TCRdb copy is restricted to in-frame clones and leaves out a portion. The sample consists of 150,000 to 200,000 clones, 70% to 85% of them appearing once. The sequenced sample was PBMCs. These receptors came from a human donor in good health. The conserved cysteine and the conserved F or W are not part of the CDR3 here. Expanded clones are given a class, and other clones once, few, many or no size at all.

-,TRBV12-5,TRBJ1-3,ASGLGGRSGNTIY
-,TRBV2,TRBJ1-1,ASILTSLNTEAF
-,TRBV6-5,TRBJ1-2,ASSYTGQGGYGYT
-,TRBV4-1,TRBJ1-1,ASSPWPQKNTEAF
few,TRBV6-6,TRBJ2-7,ASSRNRGPHYEQY
-,TRBV10-3,TRBJ1-2,AALANRGGYT
few,TRBV6-1,TRBJ1-3,ASLRGPSGNTIY
once,TRBV6-5,TRBJ2-4,ASSSTGVRNIQY
-,TRBV19,TRBJ2-5,ASSKGGAETQY
-,TRBV7-8,-,ASSLDQGLSGEQY
-,TRBV15,TRBJ2-7,ATSRVLTGGSYEQY
-,TRBV5-1,TRBJ2-5,ASSLALRLAGGQETQY
once,TRBV5-1,TRBJ1-3,ASSPEQGSGNTIY
-,TRBV2,TRBJ1-2,ARPPRGVSVVLGGNYGYT
-,TRBV5-1,TRBJ2-1,ASSLRSSGGFDEQF
-,TRBV7-9,TRBJ2-7,ASSAAGGIGQY
-,TRBV19,TRBJ2-1,ASSMTGVFNEQF
-,TRBV9,TRBJ2-3,ASRNRDRNTDTQY
-,TRBV11-2,TRBJ2-2,ASSLGGFAGELF
-,TRBV7-9,TRBJ1-2,SSSSARASNYGYT
-,TRBV30,TRBJ2-1,AWSGSGGVNEQF
-,TRBV19,TRBJ1-5,ASSEQGEGNQPQH
few,TRBV25-1,-,ASSEFGTGGYEQY
once,TRBV15,TRBJ1-1,ATSVSPNTEAF
-,TRBV7-9,TRBJ1-1,ASSLEGGQGLVGAF
-,TRBV30,TRBJ1-2,AWSVVRTGGNYGYT
-,TRBV19,TRBJ2-7,ASCVGAGGSYEQY
-,TRBV6-1,TRBJ2-5,ASSEQAYQGWEETQY
-,TRBV30,TRBJ2-1,AWSVLFVSSYNEQF
few,TRBV9,TRBJ1-2,ASSVGAQGSSYGYT
-,TRBV29-1,TRBJ2-1,SVELAGMGYEQF
-,TRBV25-1,TRBJ2-7,ASSEPLPYEQY
-,TRBV10-3,TRBJ2-3,AISESRAGGVDTQY
once,TRBV2,TRBJ2-5,ASSVEAGETQY
-,TRBV19,TRBJ1-2,ASSMRGEGGYT
-,TRBV4-1,TRBJ2-5,ASSQVGGRRRGETQY
-,TRBV19,TRBJ1-1,ASSRLFRENTEAF
-,TRBV5-1,TRBJ1-6,ASSLGPQGNSPLH
-,TRBV15,TRBJ2-3,ATSRSREDTQY